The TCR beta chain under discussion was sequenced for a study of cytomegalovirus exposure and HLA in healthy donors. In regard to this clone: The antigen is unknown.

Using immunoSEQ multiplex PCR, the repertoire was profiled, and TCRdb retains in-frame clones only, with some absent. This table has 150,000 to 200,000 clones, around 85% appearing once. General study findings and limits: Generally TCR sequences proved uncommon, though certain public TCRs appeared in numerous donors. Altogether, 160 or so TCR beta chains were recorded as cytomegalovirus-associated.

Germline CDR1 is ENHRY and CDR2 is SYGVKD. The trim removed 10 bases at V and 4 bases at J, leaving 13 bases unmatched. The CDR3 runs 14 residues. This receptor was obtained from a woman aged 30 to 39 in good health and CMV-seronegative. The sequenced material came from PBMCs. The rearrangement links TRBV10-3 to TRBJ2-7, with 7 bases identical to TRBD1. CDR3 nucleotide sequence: TGTGCCACCCGAAACACGACAGGGTCGTACGAGCAGTACTTC. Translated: CATRNTTGSYEQYF.